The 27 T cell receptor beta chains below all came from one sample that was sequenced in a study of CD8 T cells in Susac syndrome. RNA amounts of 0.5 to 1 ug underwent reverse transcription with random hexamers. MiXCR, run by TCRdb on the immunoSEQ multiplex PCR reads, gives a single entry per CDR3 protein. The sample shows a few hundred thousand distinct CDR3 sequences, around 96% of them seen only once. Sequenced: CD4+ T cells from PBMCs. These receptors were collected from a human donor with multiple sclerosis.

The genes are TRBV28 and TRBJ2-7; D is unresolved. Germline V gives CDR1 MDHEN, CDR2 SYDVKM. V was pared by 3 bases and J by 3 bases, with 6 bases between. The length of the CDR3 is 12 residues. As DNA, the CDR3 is TGTGCCAGCAGTTTTGGGGACTACGAGCAGTACTTC. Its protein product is CASSFGDYEQYF. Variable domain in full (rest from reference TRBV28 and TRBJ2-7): DVKVTQSSRYLVKRTGEKVFLECVQDMDHENMFWYRQDPGLGLRLIYFSYDVKMKEKGDIPEGYSVSREKKERFSLILESASTNQTSMYLCASSFGDYEQYFGPGTRLTVT.

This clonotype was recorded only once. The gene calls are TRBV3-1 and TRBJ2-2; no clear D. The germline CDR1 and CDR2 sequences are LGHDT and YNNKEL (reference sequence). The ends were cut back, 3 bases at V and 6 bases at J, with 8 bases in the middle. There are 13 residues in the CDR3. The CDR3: CASSQVGPGELFF. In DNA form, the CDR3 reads TGTGCCAGCAGCCAGGTCGGGCCCGGGGAGCTGTTTTTT.

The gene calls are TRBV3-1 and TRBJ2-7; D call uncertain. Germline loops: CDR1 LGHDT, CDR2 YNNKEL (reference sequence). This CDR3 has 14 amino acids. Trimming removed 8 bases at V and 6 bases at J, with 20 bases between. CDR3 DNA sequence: TGTGCCAGCCAAAAACTGGGGTCTGGCGGCGAGCAGTACTTC. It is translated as CASQKLGSGGEQYF.

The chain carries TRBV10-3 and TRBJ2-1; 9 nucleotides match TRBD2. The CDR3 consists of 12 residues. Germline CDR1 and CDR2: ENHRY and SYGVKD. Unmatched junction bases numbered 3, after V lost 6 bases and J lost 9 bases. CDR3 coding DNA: TGTGCCATCAGCGGGACTAGCTTTGAGCAGTTCTTC. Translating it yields CAISGTSFEQFF.

The CDR3 nucleotides are TGCAGCGTATCCTTGGGCTCCTACAATGAGCAGTTCTTC. This sequence encodes CSVSLGSYNEQFF. V and J are TRBV29-1 and TRBJ2-1; D call uncertain. V dropped 6 bases and J dropped 0 bases, with 9 bases sitting between them. This CDR3 region has 13 residues. Germline V gene sequence: CDR1 SQVTM, CDR2 ANQGSEA.

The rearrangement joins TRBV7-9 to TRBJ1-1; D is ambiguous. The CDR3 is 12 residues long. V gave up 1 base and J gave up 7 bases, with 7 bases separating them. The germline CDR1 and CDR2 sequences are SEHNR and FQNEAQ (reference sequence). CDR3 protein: CASSLDSIEAFF. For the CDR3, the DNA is TGTGCCAGCAGCTTAGATTCCATTGAAGCTTTCTTT. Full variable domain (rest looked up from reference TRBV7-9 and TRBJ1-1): DTGVSQNPRHKITKRGQNVTFRCDPISEHNRLYWYRQTLGQGPEFLTYFQNEAQLEKSRLLSDRFSAERPKGSFSTLEIQRTEQGDSAMYLCASSLDSIEAFFGQGTRLTVV.

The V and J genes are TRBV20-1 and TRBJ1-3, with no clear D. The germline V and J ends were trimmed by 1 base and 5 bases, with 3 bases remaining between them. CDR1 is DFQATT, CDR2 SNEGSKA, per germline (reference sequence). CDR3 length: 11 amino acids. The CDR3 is CSARARNTIYF. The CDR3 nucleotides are TGCAGTGCTAGAGCCAGAAACACCATATATTTT.

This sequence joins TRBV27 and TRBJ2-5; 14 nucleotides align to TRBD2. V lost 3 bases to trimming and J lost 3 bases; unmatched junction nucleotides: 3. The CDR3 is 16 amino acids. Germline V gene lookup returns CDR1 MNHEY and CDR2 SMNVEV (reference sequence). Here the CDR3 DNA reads TGTGCCAGCAGTTTCCTGACTAGCGGGAGGGAAGAGACCCAGTACTTC. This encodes CASSFLTSGREETQYF.

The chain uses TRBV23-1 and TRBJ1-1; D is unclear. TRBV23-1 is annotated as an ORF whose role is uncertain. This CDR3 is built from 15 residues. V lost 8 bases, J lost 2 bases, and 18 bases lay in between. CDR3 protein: CASGGIRAPNTEAFF. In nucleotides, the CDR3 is TGCGCCAGCGGAGGCATCCGGGCTCCAAACACTGAAGCTTTCTTT.

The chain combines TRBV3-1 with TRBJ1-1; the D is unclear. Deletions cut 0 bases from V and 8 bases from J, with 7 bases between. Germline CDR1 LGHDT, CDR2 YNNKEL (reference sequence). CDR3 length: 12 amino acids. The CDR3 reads CASSQDRVEAFF. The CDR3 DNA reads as TGTGCCAGCAGCCAAGACCGCGTAGAAGCTTTCTTT.

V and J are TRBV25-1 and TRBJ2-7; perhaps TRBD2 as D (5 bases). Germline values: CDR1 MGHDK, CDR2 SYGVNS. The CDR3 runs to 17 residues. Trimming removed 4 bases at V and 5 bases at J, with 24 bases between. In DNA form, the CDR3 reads TGTGCCAGCAGTGCCGCCACCGGGAACCGATTGTATAACGAGCAGTACTTC. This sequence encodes CASSAATGNRLYNEQYF.

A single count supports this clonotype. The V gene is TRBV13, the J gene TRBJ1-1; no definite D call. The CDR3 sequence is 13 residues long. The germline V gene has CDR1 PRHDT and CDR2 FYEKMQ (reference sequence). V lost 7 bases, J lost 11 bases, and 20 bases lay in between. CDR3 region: CASTKRAGLSAFF. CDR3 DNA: TGTGCCAGCACCAAAAGAGCGGGGTTGTCTGCTTTCTTT.

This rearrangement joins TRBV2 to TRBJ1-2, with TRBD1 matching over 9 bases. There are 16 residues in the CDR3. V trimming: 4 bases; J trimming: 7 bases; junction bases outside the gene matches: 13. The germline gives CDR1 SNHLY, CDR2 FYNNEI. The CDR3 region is CASSVVGTGSVAGYTF. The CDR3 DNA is TGTGCCAGCAGTGTAGTAGGGACAGGGTCTGTCGCTGGCTACACCTTC.

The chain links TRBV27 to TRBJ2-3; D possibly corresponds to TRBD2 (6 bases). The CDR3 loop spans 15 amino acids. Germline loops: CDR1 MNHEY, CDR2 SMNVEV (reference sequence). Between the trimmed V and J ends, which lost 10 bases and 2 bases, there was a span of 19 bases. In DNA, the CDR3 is TGTGCCATCGGCGATTTAGCGGATTACACAGATACGCAGTATTTT. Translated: CAIGDLADYTDTQYF.

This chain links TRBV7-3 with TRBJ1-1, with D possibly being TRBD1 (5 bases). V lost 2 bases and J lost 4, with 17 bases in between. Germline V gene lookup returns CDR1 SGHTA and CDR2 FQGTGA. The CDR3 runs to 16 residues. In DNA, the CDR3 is TGTGCCAGCAGCTTATTGGCGCCAGGTCAGGGCACTGAAGCTTTCTTT. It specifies CASSLLAPGQGTEAFF.

The CDR3 sequence is CASSPRRQSPEPYEQYF. CDR3 nucleotides: TGTGCCAGCAGTCCCCGGCGGCAGTCCCCTGAGCCCTACGAGCAGTACTTC. The V call is TRBV12-3 or TRBV12-4, the J call TRBJ2-7; D uncertain. V was trimmed by 5 bases and J by 2 bases, leaving 22 bases between them. The CDR3 consists of 17 residues.

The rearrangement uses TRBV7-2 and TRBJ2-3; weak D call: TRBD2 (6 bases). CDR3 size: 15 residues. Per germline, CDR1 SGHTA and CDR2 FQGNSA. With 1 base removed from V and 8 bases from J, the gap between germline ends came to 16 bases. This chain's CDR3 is CASSLDQTRLGTQYF. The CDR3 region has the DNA TGTGCCAGCAGCTTAGACCAGACCCGACTAGGTACGCAGTATTTT.

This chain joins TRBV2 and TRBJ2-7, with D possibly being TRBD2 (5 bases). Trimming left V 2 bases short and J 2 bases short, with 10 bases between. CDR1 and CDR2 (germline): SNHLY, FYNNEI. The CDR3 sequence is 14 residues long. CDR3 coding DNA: TGTGCCAGCAGTGAACTAGCACGGACCTACGAGCAGTACTTC. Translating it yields CASSELARTYEQYF.

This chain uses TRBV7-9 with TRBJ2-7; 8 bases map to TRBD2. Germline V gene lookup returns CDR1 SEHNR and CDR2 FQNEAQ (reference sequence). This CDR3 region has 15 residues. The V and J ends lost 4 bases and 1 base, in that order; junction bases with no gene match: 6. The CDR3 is CASSSYGTSSYEQYF. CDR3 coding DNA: TGTGCCAGCAGCTCATACGGGACTAGTTCCTACGAGCAGTACTTC.

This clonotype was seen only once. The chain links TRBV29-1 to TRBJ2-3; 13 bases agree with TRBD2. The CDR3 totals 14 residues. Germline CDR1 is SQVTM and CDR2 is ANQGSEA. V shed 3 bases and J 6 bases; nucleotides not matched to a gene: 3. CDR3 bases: TGCAGCGTTGATTGGACTAGCGGGAGTGATACGCAGTATTTT. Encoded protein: CSVDWTSGSDTQYF.

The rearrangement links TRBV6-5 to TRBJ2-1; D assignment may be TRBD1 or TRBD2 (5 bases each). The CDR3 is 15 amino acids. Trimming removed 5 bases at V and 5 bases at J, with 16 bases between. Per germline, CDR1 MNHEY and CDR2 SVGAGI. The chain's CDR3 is CASSTRGVGDNEQFF. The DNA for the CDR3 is TGTGCCAGCAGTACCCGAGGGGTAGGCGACAATGAGCAGTTCTTC.

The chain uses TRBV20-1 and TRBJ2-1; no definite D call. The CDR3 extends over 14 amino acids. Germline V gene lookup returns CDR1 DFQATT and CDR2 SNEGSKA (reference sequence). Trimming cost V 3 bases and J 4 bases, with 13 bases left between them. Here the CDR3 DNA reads TGCAGTGCTAGGGCCAGAGTTATGTACAATGAGCAGTTCTTC. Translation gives CSARARVMYNEQFF.

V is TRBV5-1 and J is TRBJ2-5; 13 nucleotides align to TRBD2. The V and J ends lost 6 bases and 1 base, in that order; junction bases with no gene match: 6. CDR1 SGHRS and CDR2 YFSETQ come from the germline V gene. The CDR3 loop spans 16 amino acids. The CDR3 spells CASNSGTSGIQETQYF. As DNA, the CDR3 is TGCGCCAGCAACTCCGGGACTAGCGGGATCCAAGAGACCCAGTACTTC.

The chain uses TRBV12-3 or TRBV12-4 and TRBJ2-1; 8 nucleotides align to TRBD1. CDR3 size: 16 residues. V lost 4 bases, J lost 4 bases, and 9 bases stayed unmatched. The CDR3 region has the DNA TGTGCCAGCAGTTCCCACGGGGGACAGGATTACAATGAGCAGTTCTTC. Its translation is CASSSHGGQDYNEQFF.

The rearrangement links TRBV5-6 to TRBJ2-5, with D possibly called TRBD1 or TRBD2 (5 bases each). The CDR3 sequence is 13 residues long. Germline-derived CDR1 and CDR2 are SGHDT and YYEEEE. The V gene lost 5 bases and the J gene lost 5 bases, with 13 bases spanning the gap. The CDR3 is CASRTLGTETQYF. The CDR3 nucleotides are TGTGCCAGCAGGACGCTGGGGACGGAGACCCAGTACTTC.

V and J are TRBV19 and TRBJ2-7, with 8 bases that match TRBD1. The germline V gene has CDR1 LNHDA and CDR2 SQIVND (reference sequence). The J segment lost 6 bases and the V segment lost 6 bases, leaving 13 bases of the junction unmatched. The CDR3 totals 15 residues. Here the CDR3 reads CASRRTGSGLSEQYF. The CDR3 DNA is TGTGCCAGTAGAAGGACAGGGTCGGGACTCTCCGAGCAGTACTTC.

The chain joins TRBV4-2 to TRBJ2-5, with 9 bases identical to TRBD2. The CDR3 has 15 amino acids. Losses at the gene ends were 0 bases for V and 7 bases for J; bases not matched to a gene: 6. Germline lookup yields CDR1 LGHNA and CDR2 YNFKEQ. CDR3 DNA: TGTGCCAGCAGCCAAGATTCTAGCGGGGAAAGGACCCAGTACTTC. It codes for CASSQDSSGERTQYF.